The source of this TCR beta chain is a study of control samples from healthy donors and cancer patients. Looked up from germline, CDR1 is MGHDK and CDR2 is SYGVNS. Trimming left V 2 bases short and J 2 bases short, with 4 bases between. This CDR3 has 14 residues. Libraries were prepared by immunoSEQ multiplex PCR; TCRdb keeps only in-frame clonotypes and omits some of them. The data contain around 30,000 clones, more than 75% of them seen just once; the ten biggest clones take up roughly 13%. In its sample, this clone was seen once. The sequence came from a middle-aged man with lung cancer. What was sequenced was PBMCs. J is TRBJ1-6 and V is TRBV25-1; the D is unclear. CDR3 sequence: CASSERAYNSPLHF. The CDR3 DNA reads TGTGCCAGCAGTGAACGGGCCTATAATTCACCCCTCCACTTT.